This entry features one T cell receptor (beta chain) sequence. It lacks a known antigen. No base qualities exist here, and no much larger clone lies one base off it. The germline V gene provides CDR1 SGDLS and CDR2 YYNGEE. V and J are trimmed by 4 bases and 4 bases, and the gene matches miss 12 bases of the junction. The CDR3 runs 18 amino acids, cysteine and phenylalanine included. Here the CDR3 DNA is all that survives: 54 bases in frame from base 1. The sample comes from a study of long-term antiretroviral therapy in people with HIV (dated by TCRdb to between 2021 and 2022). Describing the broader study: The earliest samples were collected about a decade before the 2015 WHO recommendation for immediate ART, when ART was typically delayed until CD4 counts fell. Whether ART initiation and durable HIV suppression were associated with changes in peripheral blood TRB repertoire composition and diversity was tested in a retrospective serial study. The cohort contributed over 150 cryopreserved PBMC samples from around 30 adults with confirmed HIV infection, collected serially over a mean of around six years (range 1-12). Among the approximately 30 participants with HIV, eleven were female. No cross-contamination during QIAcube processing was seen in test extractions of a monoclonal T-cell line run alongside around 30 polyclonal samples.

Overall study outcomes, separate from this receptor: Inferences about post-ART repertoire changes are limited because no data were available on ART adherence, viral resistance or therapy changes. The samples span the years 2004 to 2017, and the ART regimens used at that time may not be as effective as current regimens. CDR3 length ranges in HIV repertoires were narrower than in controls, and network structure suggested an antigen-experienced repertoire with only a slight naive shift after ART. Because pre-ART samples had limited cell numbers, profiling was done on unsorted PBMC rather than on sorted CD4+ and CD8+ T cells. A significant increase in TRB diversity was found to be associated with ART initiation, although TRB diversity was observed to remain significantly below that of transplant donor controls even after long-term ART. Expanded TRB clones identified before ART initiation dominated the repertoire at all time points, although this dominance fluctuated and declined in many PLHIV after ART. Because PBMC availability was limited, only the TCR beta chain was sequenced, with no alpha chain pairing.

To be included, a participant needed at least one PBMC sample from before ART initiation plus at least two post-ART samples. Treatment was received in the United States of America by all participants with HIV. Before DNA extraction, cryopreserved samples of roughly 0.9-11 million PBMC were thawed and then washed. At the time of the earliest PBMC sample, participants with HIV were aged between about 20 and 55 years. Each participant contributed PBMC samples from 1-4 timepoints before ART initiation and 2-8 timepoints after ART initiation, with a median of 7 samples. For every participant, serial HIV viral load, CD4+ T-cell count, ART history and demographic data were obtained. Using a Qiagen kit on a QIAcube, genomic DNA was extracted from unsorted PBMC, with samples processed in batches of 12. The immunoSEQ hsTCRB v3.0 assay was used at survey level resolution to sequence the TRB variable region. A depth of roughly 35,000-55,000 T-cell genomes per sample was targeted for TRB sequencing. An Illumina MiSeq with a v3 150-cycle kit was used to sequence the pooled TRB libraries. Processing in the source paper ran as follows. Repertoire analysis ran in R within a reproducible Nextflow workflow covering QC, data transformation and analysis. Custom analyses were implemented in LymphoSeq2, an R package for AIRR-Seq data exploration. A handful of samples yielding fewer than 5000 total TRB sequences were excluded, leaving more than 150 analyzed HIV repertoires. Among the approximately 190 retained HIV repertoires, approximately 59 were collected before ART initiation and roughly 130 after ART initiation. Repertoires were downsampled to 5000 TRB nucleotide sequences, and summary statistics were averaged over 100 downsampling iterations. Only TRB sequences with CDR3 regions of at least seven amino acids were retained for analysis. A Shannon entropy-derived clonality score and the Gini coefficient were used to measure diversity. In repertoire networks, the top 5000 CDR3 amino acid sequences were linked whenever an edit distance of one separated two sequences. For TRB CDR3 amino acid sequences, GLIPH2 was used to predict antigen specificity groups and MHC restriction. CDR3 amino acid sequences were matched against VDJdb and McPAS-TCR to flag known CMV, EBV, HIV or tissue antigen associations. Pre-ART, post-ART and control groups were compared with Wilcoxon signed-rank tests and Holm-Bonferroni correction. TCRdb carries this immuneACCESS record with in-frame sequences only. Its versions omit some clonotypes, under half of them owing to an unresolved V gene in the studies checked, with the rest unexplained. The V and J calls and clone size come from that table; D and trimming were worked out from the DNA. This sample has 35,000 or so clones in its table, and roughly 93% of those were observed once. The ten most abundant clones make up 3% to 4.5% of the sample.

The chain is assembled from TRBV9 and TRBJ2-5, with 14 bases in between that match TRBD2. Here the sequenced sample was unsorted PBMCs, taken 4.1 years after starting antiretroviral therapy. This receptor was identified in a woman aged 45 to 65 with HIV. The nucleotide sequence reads TGTGCCAGCAGCCCCCGAGGGACTAGCGGGGGAAAAGGAGAGACCCAGTACTTC. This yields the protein CASSPRGTSGGKGETQYF. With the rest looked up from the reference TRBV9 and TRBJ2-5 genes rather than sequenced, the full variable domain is DSGVTQTPKHLITATGQRVTLRCSPRSGDLSVYWYQQSLDQGLQFLIQYYNGEERAKGNILERFSAQQFPDLHSELNLSSLELGDSALYFCASSPRGTSGGKGETQYFGPGTRLLVL.